Sequencing of this T cell receptor (beta chain) was carried out in a study of shared clonotypes between healthy human individuals. Turning to the study itself: For every donor, three CD4 naive, three CD4 memory, two CD8 naive and one CD8 memory plates were used.

This clone has a single count. Its antigen is still unknown. CD8 cells regarded as naive lacked CD45RO, were positively chosen for CCR7, and omitted terminally differentiated effector memory CD45RA+ cells. The donor cohort consisted entirely of Caucasian adults residing in Nashville, Tennessee. The V gene's germline CDR1 is SGHKS and CDR2 YYEKEE (reference sequence). This CDR3 contains 16 residues. With 6 bases removed from V and 0 bases from J, the gap between germline ends came to 19 bases. It was roughly 190 ng DNA, 30,000 or so T cell genomes, that sorted-subset replicate PCRs used. Clones were read by immunoSEQ multiplex PCR, and TCRdb kept only the in-frame ones, dropping some. The table has about 2.1 million clones, around 93% seen once. General observations from the study: On the whole, naive subsets had larger estimated richness than memory subsets had.

The chain carries TRBV5-5 and TRBJ2-7; D is perhaps TRBD1 or TRBD2 (5 bases each). Sequenced: naive CD8+ T cells from PBMCs. The TCR comes from a man aged 18 to 30 in good health. Some clones in this sample may be carry-over from other donors' samples. The CDR3 loop is CASTLKWDGYSYEQYF. The CDR3 DNA reads as TGTGCCAGCACTCTCAAATGGGACGGGTACTCCTACGAGCAGTACTTC.